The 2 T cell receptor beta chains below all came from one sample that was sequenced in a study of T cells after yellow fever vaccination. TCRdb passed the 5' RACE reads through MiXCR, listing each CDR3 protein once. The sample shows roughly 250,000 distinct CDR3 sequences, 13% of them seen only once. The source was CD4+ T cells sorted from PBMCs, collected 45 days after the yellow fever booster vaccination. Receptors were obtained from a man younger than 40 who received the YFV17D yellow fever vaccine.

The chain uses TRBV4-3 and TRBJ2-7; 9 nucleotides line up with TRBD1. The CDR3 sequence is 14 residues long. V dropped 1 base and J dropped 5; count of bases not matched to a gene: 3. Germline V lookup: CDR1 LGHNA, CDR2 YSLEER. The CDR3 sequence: CASSQGTGADEQYF. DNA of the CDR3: TGCGCCAGCAGCCAAGGGACAGGGGCCGACGAGCAGTACTTC.

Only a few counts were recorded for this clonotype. CDR3: CANTETQQVTDTQYF. CDR3 DNA sequence: TGTGCCAATACGGAGACCCAGCAGGTAACAGATACGCAGTATTTT. J is TRBJ2-3 and V is TRBV21-1. TRBV21-1 is a known pseudogene. The CDR3 totals 15 residues.